This TCR beta chain was identified during a study of cytomegalovirus exposure and HLA in healthy donors. Points from the study as a whole: The study flagged about 150 TCR beta chains as cytomegalovirus-associated.

Clones were read by immunoSEQ multiplex PCR, and TCRdb kept only the in-frame ones, dropping some. The table includes around 240,000 clones, 90% detected once. This clone was picked up a small number of times. The antigen is unknown. The receptor's source is a woman under 30 in good health and CMV-seronegative. The sample comprised PBMCs.

DNA of the CDR3: TGTGCCAGCAGTTACGGGGGAGCCGGGGGGTACGAGCAGTACTTC. Translated: CASSYGGAGGYEQYF. This sequence joins TRBV6-5 and TRBJ2-7; 7 bases align to TRBD2. The CDR3 is 15 amino acids. Germline trimming cut 2 bases from V and 4 bases from J; bases unmatched to any gene: 8. From germline, CDR1 is MNHEY and CDR2 SVGAGI.